This T cell receptor (beta chain) was sequenced during a study of beta chain features in type 1 diabetes. Study-level background: Healthy donors, compared against patients, showed similar age, gender and cell yields. Points from the study as a whole: The naive, central memory and Treg TCRB repertoires looked more alike in patients than they did in healthy donors.

V was clipped by 1 base and J by 0 bases, with 13 bases between them. Germline CDR1 LGHNA, CDR2 YNFKEQ. There are 17 residues in the CDR3. All of the isolated RNA was reverse transcribed, so expressed TCRB transcripts were sequenced. TCRdb's copy holds only in-frame clones and misses some; the assay was immunoSEQ multiplex PCR. The sample gives some 500,000 clones, about an eighth of which show up once; approximately 0.045% is in the top ten. Points on this clone: Its antigen is unidentified.

The sequenced sample consisted of naive CD4+ T cells from blood. The sequence was collected from a woman under 30 in good health. This chain links TRBV4-2 with TRBJ2-1; D not certain. The CDR3 is CASSQAAQWDSYNEQFF. DNA of the CDR3: TGTGCCAGCAGCCAAGCCGCCCAGTGGGACTCCTACAATGAGCAGTTCTTC.